This T cell receptor (beta chain) comes out of a study of T cells in Graves' hyperthyroidism and ophthalmopathy (dated by TCRdb to 2018 to 2020). A note on the overall study: Peripheral blood samples were taken at the time of initial diagnosis, prior to any treatment. To identify TCR V-J signatures that set the groups apart, the researchers used a discovery cohort of 100 patients, made up of roughly 40 with Graves' ophthalmopathy and 57 with stable Graves' hyperthyroidism. Whether ophthalmopathy could be predicted prospectively was tested in an independent validation cohort made up of about 18 hyperthyroidism patients plus 17 patients who later progressed to ophthalmopathy. The approximately 100 discovery patients were randomly split 7:3 into training and test sets. Thyroid tissue and blood T-cell repertoires from about six Graves' hyperthyroidism patients were also compared in the study. After blood sampling, hyperthyroidism patients were treated with methimazole at a starting dose of 30 mg daily, and ophthalmopathy patients were treated with high-dose intravenous methylprednisolone. According to the paper, TCR Vbeta CDR3 sequencing was carried out on approximately 140 peripheral blood samples, which came from 40 to 45 ophthalmopathy, 75 to 80 hyperthyroidism and approximately 17 progressor patients. General findings and caveats noted by the study authors: A model built on a 13 V-J signature distinguished ophthalmopathy from stable hyperthyroidism, reaching 85% to 90% sensitivity and under 84% specificity in cross-validation and 80%/75% in testing. Sample size was not statistically predetermined, and investigators were not blinded to group allocation. Most expanded thyroid clonotypes (frequency above 0.001) were also detected in blood, suggesting blood repertoires may reflect thyroid immune responses. In validation, progression to ophthalmopathy was predicted by the model with 70.59% sensitivity and 72.22% specificity, a median of around 5.9 months before onset.

Inclusive of the bounding cysteine and phenylalanine, the CDR3 is 16 residues long. The sequence is cut down to CDR3 DNA, 48 bases in frame from base 1. The germline V gene encodes CDR1 ENHRY and CDR2 SYGVKD. V is reduced by 4 bases and J by 0 bases, leaving a spacing of 12 bases between them. Stable Graves' hyperthyroidism was defined as the absence of progression to ophthalmopathy over 18 months of follow-up. Hyperthyroidism patients were newly diagnosed, with disease duration under 2 months, and aged 18 to 65 years. Any patient with an uncontrolled infection, another autoimmune disease, pregnancy or lactation was excluded. Clinical symptoms, serum thyroxine and TRAb, thyroid ultrasound, and orbital computed tomography formed the basis for the diagnoses. PBMCs were isolated from about 10 ml of fresh peripheral blood by Ficoll-Paque density gradient centrifugation. Total RNA was extracted using Trizol reagent, and RNA quality was assessed on an Agilent 2100 Bioanalyzer.

Only a few counts were recorded for this clonotype. It lacks a known antigen. Qualities for individual bases were not recorded, and no much larger clone is one base off. The TCR beta CDR3 regions were amplified from RNA transcripts. The TCR CDR3 was subjected to a first round of RT-PCR using the HTBI primer set and the Qiagen OneStep RT-PCR kit. The libraries were constructed in a second round of multiplex PCR and then size-selected and purified. Sequencing of the libraries was done on an Illumina HiSeq2000 using paired-end 100 bp reads. From the authors' description of their analysis: SOAPnuke was used to process the raw data, removing reads that contained adapters or uncalled bases, had a mean Phred below 15, or lacked an exact match to the constant primer or identifier. High-quality paired reads were merged with COPE v1.2.5, and unique nucleotide sequences were defined as clonotypes. MiTCR v1.1 was used to align the clonotypes against IMGT TRBV, TRBD and TRBJ reference segments. The analysis included only V-J combinations with a frequency above 0.0001, which together covered around 99% of the repertoires. The TCS score was defined as the ratio of F50 (clonal expansion) to E x V (chaos), calculated using BLOSUM62-based TCRdist between CDR3 peptides within each V-J. Welch's t-statistics and random forest reduced fewer than 550 V-J features to 13, which were used in a naive Bayes classifier (R e1071). TCRdb passed the public sequencing reads through fastp at Q25 and MiXCR, retaining productive beta sequences. Entries are consolidated by CDR3 protein sequence, retaining the most common genes and DNA. The V and J calls follow TCRdb's processing rather than the paper's. Across this sample there are approximately 600,000 distinct CDR3 sequences, with about a sixth seen only once. Around 4% of the sample is held by the ten biggest clonotypes.

The chain links TRBV10-3 with TRBJ2-2; a tentative D match to TRBD2 spans 6 bases. Material: blood. This receptor was identified in a woman aged 30 to 39 with Graves' hyperthyroidism. The bases are TGTGCCATCAGTGCTCTCGGCGGGACGAACACCGGGGAGCTGTTTTTT. It encodes CAISALGGTNTGELFF.